This T cell receptor (beta chain) appears in the sequencing data of a study of regulatory T cells in long-lasting Graves disease. iRepertoire HTBI primers and Arm-PCR of CDR3 regions built TCR beta libraries. Per the original methods: Overall, samples carried some 67 TRBV and 13 to 15 TRBJ segments. TCRdb re-called the multiplex PCR reads through MiXCR, storing one row per CDR3 protein. Clone size and V and J calls follow TCRdb, not the original study. Of 420,000 or so distinct CDR3 sequences listed, 16% were seen once; the top ten hold under 30%. Regarding time point: newly diagnosed GD, antithyroid drugs for less than 3 months. RNA from PBMCs was the source of the TCR library. There are many counts of this clonotype. Trimming removed 5 bases at V and 7 bases at J, with 17 bases between. There are 14 residues in the CDR3. Another study also made use of these data, one on T cells in Graves' hyperthyroidism and ophthalmopathy. That source adds: Diagnoses were made from clinical symptoms, serum measures (thyroxine and TRAb), thyroid ultrasound and orbital computed tomography. Most thyroid-expanded clonotypes above 0.001 were also found in blood.

This TCR was recovered from a woman aged 18-29 years with Graves disease. The chain uses TRBV12-3 or TRBV12-4 and TRBJ2-5, with D perhaps matching TRBD2 (5 bases). Material: peripheral blood mononuclear cells (PBMCs), obtained at new diagnosis, from a patient treated with antithyroid drugs. CDR3 amino acids: CASSLRGTAGTQYF. CDR3 DNA sequence: TGTGCCAGCAGTCTTCGGGGAACCGCGGGGACCCAGTACTTC.